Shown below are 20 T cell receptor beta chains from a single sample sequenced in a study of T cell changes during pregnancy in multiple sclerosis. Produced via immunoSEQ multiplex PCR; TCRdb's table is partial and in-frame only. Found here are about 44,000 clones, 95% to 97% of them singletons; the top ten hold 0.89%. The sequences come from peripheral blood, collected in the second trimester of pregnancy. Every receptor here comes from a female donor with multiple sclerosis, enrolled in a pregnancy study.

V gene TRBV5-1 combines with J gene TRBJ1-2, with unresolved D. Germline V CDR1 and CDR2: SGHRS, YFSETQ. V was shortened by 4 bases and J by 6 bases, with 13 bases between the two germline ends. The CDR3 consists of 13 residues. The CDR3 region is CASSPAGIDGYTF. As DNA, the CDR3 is TGCGCCAGCAGCCCCGCGGGGATAGATGGCTACACCTTC.

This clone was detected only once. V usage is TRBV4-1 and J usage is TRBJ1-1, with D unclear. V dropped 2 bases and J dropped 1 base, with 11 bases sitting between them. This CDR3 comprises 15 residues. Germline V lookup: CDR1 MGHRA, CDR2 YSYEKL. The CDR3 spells CASSQLLDWNTEAFF. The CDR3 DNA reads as TGCGCCAGCAGCCAACTATTGGACTGGAACACTGAAGCTTTCTTT.

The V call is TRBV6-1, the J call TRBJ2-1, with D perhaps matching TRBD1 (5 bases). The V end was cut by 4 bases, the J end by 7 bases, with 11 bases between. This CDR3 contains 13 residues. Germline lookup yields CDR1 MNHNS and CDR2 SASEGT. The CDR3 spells CASSVGLLNEQFF. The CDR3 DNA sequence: TGTGCCAGCAGTGTGGGGCTTTTGAATGAGCAGTTCTTC.

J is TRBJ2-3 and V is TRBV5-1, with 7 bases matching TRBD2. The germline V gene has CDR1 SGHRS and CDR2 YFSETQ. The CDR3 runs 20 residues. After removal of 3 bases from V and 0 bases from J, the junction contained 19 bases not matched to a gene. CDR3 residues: CASSSPSSGGAVSSTDTQYF. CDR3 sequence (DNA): TGCGCCAGCAGCTCTCCCTCTAGCGGTGGGGCCGTTTCTAGCACAGATACGCAGTATTTT. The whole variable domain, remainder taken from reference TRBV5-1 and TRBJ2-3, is KAGVTQTPRYLIKTRGQQVTLSCSPISGHRSVSWYQQTPGQGLQFLFEYFSETQRNKGNFPGRFSGRQFSNSRSEMNVSTLELGDSALYLCASSSPSSGGAVSSTDTQYFGPGTRLTVL.

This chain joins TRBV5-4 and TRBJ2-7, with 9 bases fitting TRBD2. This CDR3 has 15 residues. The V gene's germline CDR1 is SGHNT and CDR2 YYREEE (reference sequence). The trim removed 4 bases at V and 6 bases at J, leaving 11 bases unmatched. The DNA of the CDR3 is TGTGCCAGCAGCCCGAGCCAGCGGGGGGTTAGCGAGCAGTACTTC. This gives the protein CASSPSQRGVSEQYF.

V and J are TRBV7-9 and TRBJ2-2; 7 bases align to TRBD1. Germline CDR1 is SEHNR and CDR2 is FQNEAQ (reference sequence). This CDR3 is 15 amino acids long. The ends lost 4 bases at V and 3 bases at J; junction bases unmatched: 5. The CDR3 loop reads CASSSTGVYTGELFF. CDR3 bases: TGTGCCAGCAGCTCTACAGGGGTCTACACCGGGGAGCTGTTTTTT.

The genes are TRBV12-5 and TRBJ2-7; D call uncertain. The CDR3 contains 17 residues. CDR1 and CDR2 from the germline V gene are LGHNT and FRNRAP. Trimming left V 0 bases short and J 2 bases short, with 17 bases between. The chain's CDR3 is CASGLVLSETQTYEQYF. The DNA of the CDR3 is TGTGCTAGTGGTTTGGTACTATCAGAAACCCAAACCTACGAGCAGTACTTC.

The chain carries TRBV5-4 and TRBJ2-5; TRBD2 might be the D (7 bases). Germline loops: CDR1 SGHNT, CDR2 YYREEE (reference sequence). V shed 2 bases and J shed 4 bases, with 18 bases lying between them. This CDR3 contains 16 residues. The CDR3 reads CASSFGGPGRLETQYF. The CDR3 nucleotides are TGTGCCAGCAGCTTCGGGGGGCCAGGTCGTTTAGAGACCCAGTACTTC. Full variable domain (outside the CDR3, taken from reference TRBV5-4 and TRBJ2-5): ETGVTQSPTHLIKTRGQQVTLRCSSQSGHNTVSWYQQALGQGPQFIFQYYREEENGRGNFPPRFSGLQFPNYSSELNVNALELDDSALYLCASSFGGPGRLETQYFGPGTRLLVL.

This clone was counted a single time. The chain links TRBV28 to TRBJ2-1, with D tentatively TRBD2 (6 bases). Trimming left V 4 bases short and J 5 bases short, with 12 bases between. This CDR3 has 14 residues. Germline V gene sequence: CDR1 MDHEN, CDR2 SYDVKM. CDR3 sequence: CASSYPGANNEQFF. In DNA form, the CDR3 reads TGTGCCAGCAGTTATCCGGGAGCGAACAATGAGCAGTTCTTC. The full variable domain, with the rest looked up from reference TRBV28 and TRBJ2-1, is DVKVTQSSRYLVKRTGEKVFLECVQDMDHENMFWYRQDPGLGLRLIYFSYDVKMKEKGDIPEGYSVSREKKERFSLILESASTNQTSMYLCASSYPGANNEQFFGPGTRLTVL.

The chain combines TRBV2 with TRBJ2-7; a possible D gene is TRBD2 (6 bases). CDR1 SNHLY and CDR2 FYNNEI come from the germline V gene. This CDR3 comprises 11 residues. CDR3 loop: CAPQGGSEQYF. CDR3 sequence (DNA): TGTGCACCGCAGGGAGGTAGCGAGCAGTACTTC.

The CDR3 sequence: CASSSSGTGEDEQYF. CDR3 DNA sequence: TGTGCCAGCAGTTCTTCCGGGACAGGGGAGGACGAGCAGTACTTC. The rearrangement uses TRBV28 and TRBJ2-7, with 10 bases identical to TRBD1. This CDR3 contains 15 residues. Trimming removed 4 bases from V and 5 bases from J; junction bases left unmatched: 8. Germline CDR1 MDHEN, CDR2 SYDVKM.

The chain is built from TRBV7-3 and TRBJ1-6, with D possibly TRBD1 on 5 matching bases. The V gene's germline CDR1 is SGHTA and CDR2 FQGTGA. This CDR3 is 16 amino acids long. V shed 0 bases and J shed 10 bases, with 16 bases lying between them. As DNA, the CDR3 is TGTGCCAGCAGCTTAACGGGGACGGGGGAAGGATCACCCCTCCACTTT. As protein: CASSLTGTGEGSPLHF.

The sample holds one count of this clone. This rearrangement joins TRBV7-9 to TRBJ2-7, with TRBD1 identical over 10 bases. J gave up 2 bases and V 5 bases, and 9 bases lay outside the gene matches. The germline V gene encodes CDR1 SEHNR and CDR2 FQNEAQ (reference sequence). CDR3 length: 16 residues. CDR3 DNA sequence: TGTGCCAGCAGCCGACGGACAGGGGGTGCTACCTACGAGCAGTACTTC. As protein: CASSRRTGGATYEQYF.

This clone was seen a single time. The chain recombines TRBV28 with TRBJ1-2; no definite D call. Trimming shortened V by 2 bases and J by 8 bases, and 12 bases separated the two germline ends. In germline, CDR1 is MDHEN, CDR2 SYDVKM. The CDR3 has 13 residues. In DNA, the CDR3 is TGTGCCAGCAGTTTAACGGGGTCGGGAGGCTACACCTTC. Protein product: CASSLTGSGGYTF.

The CDR3 is CASRSNEQFF. The CDR3 nucleotides are TGTGCCAGCAGGAGCAATGAGCAGTTCTTC. The chain couples TRBV2 to TRBJ2-1; D not certain. V was pared by 6 bases and J by 6 bases, with 3 bases between. Germline V lookup: CDR1 SNHLY, CDR2 FYNNEI. The CDR3 is 10 residues long.

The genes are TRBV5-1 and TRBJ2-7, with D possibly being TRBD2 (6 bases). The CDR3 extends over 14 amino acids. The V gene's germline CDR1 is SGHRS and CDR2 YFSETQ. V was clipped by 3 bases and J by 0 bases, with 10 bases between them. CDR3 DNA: TGCGCCAGCAGCTCGGGACTGCTCTCCTACGAGCAGTACTTC. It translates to CASSSGLLSYEQYF.

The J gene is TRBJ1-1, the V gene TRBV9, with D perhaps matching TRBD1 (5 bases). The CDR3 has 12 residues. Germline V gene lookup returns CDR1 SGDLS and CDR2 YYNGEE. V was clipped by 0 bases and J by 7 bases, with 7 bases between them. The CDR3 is CASSVGGGEAFF. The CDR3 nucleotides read TGTGCCAGCAGCGTAGGCGGGGGTGAAGCTTTCTTT.

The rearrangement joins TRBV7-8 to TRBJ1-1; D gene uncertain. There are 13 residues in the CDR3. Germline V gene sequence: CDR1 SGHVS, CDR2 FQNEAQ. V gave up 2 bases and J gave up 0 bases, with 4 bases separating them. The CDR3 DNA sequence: TGTGCCAGCAGCTTATCTGTGAACACTGAAGCTTTCTTT. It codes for CASSLSVNTEAFF.

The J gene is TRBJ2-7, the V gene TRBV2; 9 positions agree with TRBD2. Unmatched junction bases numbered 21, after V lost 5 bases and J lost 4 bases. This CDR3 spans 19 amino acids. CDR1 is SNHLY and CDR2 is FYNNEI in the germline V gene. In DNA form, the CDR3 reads TGTGCCAGCAGTAAATTACCGGGACAAGGACTAGCGAATAGGTACGAGCAGTACTTC. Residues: CASSKLPGQGLANRYEQYF.

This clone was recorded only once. CDR3 sequence reads: CASGRGMEKLFF. Written as DNA, the CDR3 is TGTGCCAGTGGCAGGGGGATGGAAAAACTGTTTTTT. J is TRBJ1-4 and V is TRBV6-1; 7 bases agree with TRBD1. This CDR3 has 12 residues. V shed 9 bases, J shed 8 bases, and the junction held 6 bases outside the gene matches. The germline V gene encodes CDR1 MNHNS and CDR2 SASEGT.